What follows are 28 T cell receptor beta chains derived from one specimen sequenced in a study of shared clonotypes between healthy human individuals. TCRdb's copy holds only in-frame clones and misses some; the assay was immunoSEQ multiplex PCR. Of approximately 710,000 clones in the sample, about nine tenths are singletons; the top ten hold 30% to 40%. The specimen was memory CD8+ T cells from PBMCs. Sample subset: CD45RO+ cells pooled with CCR7-negative TemRA cells. These receptors all come from a man younger than 35 in good health. Some clones in this sample may be carry-over from other donors' samples.

The chain couples TRBV11-2 to TRBJ2-7; D is uncertain. This CDR3 has 14 residues. The V and J ends lost 9 bases and 0 bases respectively, with 15 bases between them. Germline V gives CDR1 SGHAT, CDR2 FQNNGV. The CDR3 region has the DNA TGTGCCAGTCCGATCTGGGCAAGCTCCTACGAGCAGTACTTC. Translation gives CASPIWASSYEQYF.

The rearrangement links TRBV7-2 to TRBJ2-5; TRBD2 is a possible D gene (5 bases). Germline-derived CDR1 and CDR2 are SGHTA and FQGNSA. CDR3 length: 14 amino acids. V lost 0 bases to trimming and J lost 1 base, with 6 bases between them. CDR3 loop: CASSLAGSQETQYF. Here the CDR3 DNA reads TGTGCCAGCAGCTTAGCGGGGAGCCAAGAGACCCAGTACTTC.

The rearrangement links TRBV27 to TRBJ2-1; D is perhaps TRBD2 (6 bases). Trimming removed 0 bases at V and 6 bases at J, with 27 bases between. CDR1 is MNHEY, CDR2 SMNVEV, per germline (reference sequence). The CDR3 is 20 amino acids. The CDR3 DNA reads as TGTGCCAGCAGTTTATCGGACGGGCTTACTAGGGGAGGTTTCGGCAATGAGCAGTTCTTC. This gives the protein CASSLSDGLTRGGFGNEQFF.

The chain recombines TRBV7-3 with TRBJ2-1; D uncertain. The length of the CDR3 is 15 residues. Trimming shortened V by 2 bases and J by 0 bases, and 8 bases separated the two germline ends. Looked up from germline, CDR1 is SGHTA and CDR2 is FQGTGA. CDR3 bases: TGTGCCAGCAGCTTATCGCCTAGCTCCTACAATGAGCAGTTCTTC. This translates into CASSLSPSSYNEQFF.

The V call is TRBV2, the J call TRBJ1-2; D possibly corresponds to TRBD1 (6 bases). CDR3 size: 13 residues. Looked up from germline, CDR1 is SNHLY and CDR2 is FYNNEI. V dropped 5 bases and J dropped 4 bases, with 11 bases sitting between them. The CDR3 reads CASSTTGLYGYTF. The CDR3, as DNA: TGTGCCAGCAGTACCACAGGGCTCTATGGCTACACCTTC.

The gene calls are TRBV7-9 and TRBJ2-3; 7 nucleotides match TRBD2. The CDR3 consists of 18 residues. J gave up 1 base and V 5 bases, and 15 bases lay outside the gene matches. The germline gives CDR1 SEHNR, CDR2 FQNEAQ (reference sequence). In DNA, the CDR3 is TGTGCCAGCAGCCACCGGGACGGGGCCCGGGAGGGCACAGATACGCAGTATTTT. It codes for CASSHRDGAREGTDTQYF.

This chain uses TRBV29-1 with TRBJ2-5; the match to TRBD2 covers 9 bases. V shed 4 bases and J 11 bases; nucleotides not matched to a gene: 11. The CDR3 totals 13 residues. Germline CDR1 and CDR2: SQVTM and ANQGSEA. DNA for the CDR3: TGCAGCGTTGTTGATAGCGGGAGAACTCAGCAGTACTTC. It specifies CSVVDSGRTQQYF. Full variable domain (remainder filled in from reference TRBV29-1 and TRBJ2-5): SAVISQKPSRDICQRGTSLTIQCQVDSQVTMMFWYRQQPGQSLTLIATANQGSEATYESGFVIDKFPISRPNLTFSTLTVSNMSPEDSSIYLCSVVDSGRTQQYFGPGTRLLVL.

The CDR3 nucleotides are TGTGCCAGCAGCCCGACGTCCCGGGTTCCCTACAATGAGCAGTTCTTC. Translated, it gives CASSPTSRVPYNEQFF. This sequence joins TRBV28 and TRBJ2-1; D is uncertain. In germline, CDR1 is MDHEN, CDR2 SYDVKM. The CDR3 length is 16 residues. Deletions cut 6 bases from V and 2 bases from J, with 17 bases between.

The J gene is TRBJ1-5, the V gene TRBV7-2, with D hard to call. Trimming removed 2 bases at V and 7 bases at J, with 21 bases between. Germline lookup yields CDR1 SGHTA and CDR2 FQGNSA. The CDR3 is 17 amino acids. CDR3 residues: CASSLIRAGFIRQPQHF. CDR3 sequence (DNA): TGTGCCAGCAGCTTAATTCGCGCGGGTTTCATTAGGCAGCCCCAGCATTTT.

This sequence joins TRBV7-9 and TRBJ2-1; 11 nucleotides align to TRBD2. Germline loops: CDR1 SEHNR, CDR2 FQNEAQ (reference sequence). The ends lost 5 bases at V and 8 bases at J; junction bases unmatched: 11. The CDR3 is made up of 16 amino acids. The CDR3 protein is CASSTPTSGSADEQFF. DNA for the CDR3: TGTGCCAGCAGCACACCCACTAGCGGGAGTGCAGATGAGCAGTTCTTC.

This clone was observed once. The chain has TRBV9 and TRBJ2-1; 10 nucleotides align to TRBD1. This CDR3 region has 15 residues. V shed 3 bases, J shed 8 bases, and the junction held 8 bases outside the gene matches. Germline assignment: CDR1 SGDLS and CDR2 YYNGEE. Here the CDR3 DNA reads TGTGCCAGCAGCGCTGGGACAGGGGCAAGGGATGAGCAGTTCTTC. Translation: CASSAGTGARDEQFF. Full variable domain (missing parts from reference TRBV9 and TRBJ2-1): DSGVTQTPKHLITATGQRVTLRCSPRSGDLSVYWYQQSLDQGLQFLIQYYNGEERAKGNILERFSAQQFPDLHSELNLSSLELGDSALYFCASSAGTGARDEQFFGPGTRLTVL.

This chain connects TRBV28 to TRBJ1-5; D not certain. The V and J ends lost 11 bases and 1 base respectively, with 9 bases between them. Per germline, CDR1 MDHEN and CDR2 SYDVKM. This CDR3 has 12 amino acids. DNA for the CDR3: TGTGCCGACGGGGTGAGCAATCAGCCCCAGCATTTT. Translation gives CADGVSNQPQHF.

This clone was detected only once. The rearrangement joins TRBV19 to TRBJ1-1, with D hard to call. The CDR3 runs to 14 residues. Trimming removed 1 base at V and 0 bases at J, with 6 bases between. CDR1 and CDR2 from the germline V gene are LNHDA and SQIVND (reference sequence). The CDR3 bases are TGTGCCAGTAGTATAGTGGGATTGAACACTGAAGCTTTCTTT. Translated, it gives CASSIVGLNTEAFF.

V is TRBV9 and J is TRBJ2-1; 15 bases match TRBD2. Germline loops: CDR1 SGDLS, CDR2 YYNGEE. The CDR3 spans 19 residues. The V and J ends lost 3 bases and 0 bases, in that order; junction bases with no gene match: 7. The DNA of the CDR3 is TGTGCCAGCAGCGGGTGGACTAGCGGGAGGGACAGCTCCTACAATGAGCAGTTCTTC. Translating gives CASSGWTSGRDSSYNEQFF.

The chain joins TRBV9 to TRBJ2-7, with TRBD2 identical over 8 bases. This CDR3 has 15 amino acids. V shed 4 bases and J 2 bases; nucleotides not matched to a gene: 8. Germline CDR1 and CDR2: SGDLS and YYNGEE. The CDR3 DNA follows: TGTGCCAGCAGCACCGCCGGGACTAGAACCTACGAGCAGTACTTC. Encoded protein: CASSTAGTRTYEQYF.

The chain joins TRBV6-5 to TRBJ2-2; D gene uncertain. Germline V gene data show CDR1 as MNHEY and CDR2 as SVGAGI. The CDR3 is 14 residues long. V was clipped by 3 bases and J by 2 bases, with 7 bases between them. The CDR3 coding sequence is TGTGCCAGCAGTTATAAGGCCAACACCGGGGAGCTGTTTTTT. The encoded protein is CASSYKANTGELFF.

This chain joins TRBV11-2 and TRBJ2-1, with D maybe TRBD2 (6 bases). The V end was cut by 5 bases, the J end by 4 bases, with 15 bases between. The CDR3 is 15 amino acids. Per the germline V gene, CDR1 is SGHAT and CDR2 is FQNNGV. For the CDR3, the DNA is TGTGCCAGCAGCCTTGGGGCGGGAATATACAATGAGCAGTTCTTC. Amino acid sequence: CASSLGAGIYNEQFF. Variable domain in full (rest from reference TRBV11-2 and TRBJ2-1): EAGVAQSPRYKIIEKRQSVAFWCNPISGHATLYWYQQILGQGPKLLIQFQNNGVVDDSQLPKDRFSAERLKGVDSTLKIQPAKLEDSAVYLCASSLGAGIYNEQFFGPGTRLTVL.

The rearrangement links TRBV6-5 to TRBJ1-1; 8 nucleotides match TRBD1. Germline assignment: CDR1 MNHEY and CDR2 SVGAGI. This CDR3 comprises 14 residues. The trim removed 6 bases at V and 5 bases at J, leaving 8 bases unmatched. DNA for the CDR3: TGTGCCAGCAGCGTTGACAGGGGTTATACTGAAGCTTTCTTT. This gives the protein CASSVDRGYTEAFF.

The chain combines TRBV6-5 with TRBJ2-2; D gene unclear. The CDR3 runs to 11 residues. Germline-derived CDR1 and CDR2 are MNHEY and SVGAGI. Trimming removed 7 bases from V and 7 bases from J, with 7 bases in between. CDR3 protein: CASTPFGELFF. The CDR3 DNA reads as TGTGCCAGCACCCCCTTCGGGGAGCTGTTTTTT.

V usage is TRBV19 and J usage is TRBJ1-5, with TRBD1 identical over 12 bases. The V and J ends lost 1 base and 7 bases, in that order; junction bases with no gene match: 5. The germline V gene has CDR1 LNHDA and CDR2 SQIVND (reference sequence). This CDR3 comprises 16 residues. In DNA form, the CDR3 reads TGTGCCAGTAGTATAGTACTTGGGACAGGGGGCCAGCCCCAGCATTTT. It translates to CASSIVLGTGGQPQHF.

The chain combines TRBV5-4 with TRBJ2-4; D call uncertain. Germline loops: CDR1 SGHNT, CDR2 YYREEE (reference sequence). CDR3 length: 13 amino acids. V was clipped by 1 base and J by 5 bases, with 7 bases between them. The CDR3 region has the DNA TGTGCCAGCAGCTTGTCCCCAGAAAACATTCAGTACTTC. Encoded protein: CASSLSPENIQYF.

This clone was counted a few times. The V call is TRBV30, the J call TRBJ2-5; TRBD2 agrees at 8 bases. Near its end, the DNA agrees better with TRBJ2-7, so the J call may be wrong. The CDR3 has 14 amino acids. Per germline, CDR1 GTSNPN and CDR2 SVGIG (reference sequence). CDR3 DNA: TGTGCCTGGAGTAGCGGGAGTGGACGCAACGAGCAGTACTTC. The encoded protein is CAWSSGSGRNEQYF.

The V gene is TRBV14, the J gene TRBJ2-1, with 7 positions matching TRBD2. From germline, CDR1 is SGHDN and CDR2 FVKESK. Trimming removed 0 bases from V and 5 bases from J; junction bases left unmatched: 10. The CDR3 has 17 residues. CDR3 DNA: TGTGCCAGCAGCCAAGATATGGGTAGCGGGCGAGACAATGAGCAGTTCTTC. Amino acids: CASSQDMGSGRDNEQFF.

This clone was seen a single time. This sequence joins TRBV7-9 and TRBJ2-7, with 11 bases identical to TRBD2. CDR1 SEHNR and CDR2 FQNEAQ come from the germline V gene (reference sequence). The CDR3 spans 15 residues. With V trimmed by 5 bases and J by 2 bases, 5 bases remained unmatched. DNA of the CDR3: TGTGCCAGCAGCCCACGACTAGCGGGGACCTACGAGCAGTACTTC. This codes for CASSPRLAGTYEQYF.

The chain links TRBV14 to TRBJ2-5, with a tentative D call TRBD2 (6 bases). Trimming cost V 4 bases and J 7 bases, with 16 bases left between them. Germline V CDR1 and CDR2: SGHDN, FVKESK. The CDR3 is made up of 14 amino acids. In DNA form, the CDR3 reads TGTGCCAGCAGCCCTGGGACTGGCCGGTGGACCCAGTACTTC. It translates to CASSPGTGRWTQYF.

This sequence joins TRBV5-1 and TRBJ2-7, with D perhaps given as TRBD1 or TRBD2 (5 bases each). Trimming took off 4 bases at V and 0 bases at J, with 14 bases between the two ends. CDR3 size: 15 residues. Per the germline V gene, CDR1 is SGHRS and CDR2 is YFSETQ. In DNA, the CDR3 is TGCGCCAGCAGCCCCCCGGGACCGTCCTCCTACGAGCAGTACTTC. This codes for CASSPPGPSSYEQYF. Complete variable domain (other parts from reference TRBV5-1 and TRBJ2-7): KAGVTQTPRYLIKTRGQQVTLSCSPISGHRSVSWYQQTPGQGLQFLFEYFSETQRNKGNFPGRFSGRQFSNSRSEMNVSTLELGDSALYLCASSPPGPSSYEQYFGPGTRLTVT.

V gene TRBV15 combines with J gene TRBJ1-1, with D hard to call. Looked up from germline, CDR1 is LNHNV and CDR2 is YYDKDF (reference sequence). Trimming removed 5 bases from V and 0 bases from J, with 13 bases in between. This CDR3 is built from 15 residues. The CDR3 coding sequence is TGTGCCACCAGCCTTCTTGGGGAGATGAACACTGAAGCTTTCTTT. Protein sequence: CATSLLGEMNTEAFF.

The chain links TRBV29-1 to TRBJ2-5; either TRBD1 or TRBD2 may supply D (6 bases each). This CDR3 region has 10 residues. Trimming took off 3 bases at V and 10 bases at J, with 9 bases between the two ends. Germline V gives CDR1 SQVTM, CDR2 ANQGSEA. The DNA of the CDR3 is TGCAGCGTTGAGGAGGGGGGCCAGTACTTC. This sequence encodes CSVEEGGQYF.